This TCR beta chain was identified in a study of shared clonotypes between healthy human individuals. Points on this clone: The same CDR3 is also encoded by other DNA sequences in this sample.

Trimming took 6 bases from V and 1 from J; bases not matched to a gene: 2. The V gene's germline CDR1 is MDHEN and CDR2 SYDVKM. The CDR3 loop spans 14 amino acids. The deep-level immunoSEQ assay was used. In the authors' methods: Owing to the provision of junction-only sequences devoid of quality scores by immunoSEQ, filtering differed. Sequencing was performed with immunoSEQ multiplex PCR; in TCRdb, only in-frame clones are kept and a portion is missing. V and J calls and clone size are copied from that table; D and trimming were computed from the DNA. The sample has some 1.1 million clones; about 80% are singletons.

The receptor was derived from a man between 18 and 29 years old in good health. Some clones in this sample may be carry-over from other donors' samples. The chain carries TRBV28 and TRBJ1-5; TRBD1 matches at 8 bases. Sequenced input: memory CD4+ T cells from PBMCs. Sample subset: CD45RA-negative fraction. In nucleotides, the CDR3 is TGTGCCAGCAGACAGGGGGGGAGCAATCAGCCCCAGCATTTT. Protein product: CASRQGGSNQPQHF.